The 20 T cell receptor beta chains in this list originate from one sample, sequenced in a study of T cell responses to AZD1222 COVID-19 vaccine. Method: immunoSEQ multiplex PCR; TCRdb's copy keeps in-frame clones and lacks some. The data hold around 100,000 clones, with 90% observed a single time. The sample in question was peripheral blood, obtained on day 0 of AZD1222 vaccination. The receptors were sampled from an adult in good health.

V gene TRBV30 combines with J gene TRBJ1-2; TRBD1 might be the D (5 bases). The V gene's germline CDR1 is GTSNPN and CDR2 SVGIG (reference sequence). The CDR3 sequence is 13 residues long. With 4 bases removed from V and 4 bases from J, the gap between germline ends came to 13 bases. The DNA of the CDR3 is TGTGCCTGGATGCCGACAGCCTTCTATGGCTACACCTTC. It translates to CAWMPTAFYGYTF.

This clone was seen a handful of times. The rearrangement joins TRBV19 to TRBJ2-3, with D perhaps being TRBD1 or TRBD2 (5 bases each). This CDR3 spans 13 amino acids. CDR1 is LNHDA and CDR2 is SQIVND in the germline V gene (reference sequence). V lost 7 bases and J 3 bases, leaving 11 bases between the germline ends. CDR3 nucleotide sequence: TGTGCCAGTACCCCCTGGGGGACAGATACGCAGTATTTT. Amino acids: CASTPWGTDTQYF.

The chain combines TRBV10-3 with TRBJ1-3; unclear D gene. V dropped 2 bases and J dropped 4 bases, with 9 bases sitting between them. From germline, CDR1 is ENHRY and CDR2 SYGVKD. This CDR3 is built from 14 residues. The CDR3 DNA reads TGTGCCATCAGTGAGCCCAACAAAGGAAACACCATATATTTT. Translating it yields CAISEPNKGNTIYF.

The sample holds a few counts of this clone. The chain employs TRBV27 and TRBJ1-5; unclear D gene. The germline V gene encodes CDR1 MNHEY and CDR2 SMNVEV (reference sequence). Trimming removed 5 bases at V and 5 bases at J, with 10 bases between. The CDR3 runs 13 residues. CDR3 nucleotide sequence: TGTGCCAGCAGTCCTCGGGTGGATCAGCCCCAGCATTTT. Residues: CASSPRVDQPQHF.

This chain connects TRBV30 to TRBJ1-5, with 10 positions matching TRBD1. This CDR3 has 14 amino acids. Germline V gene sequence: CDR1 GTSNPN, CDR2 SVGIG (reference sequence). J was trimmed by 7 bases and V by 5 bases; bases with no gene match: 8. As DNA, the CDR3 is TGTGCCTGGGGAACGGACAGGGGGAGGCAGCCCCAGCATTTT. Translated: CAWGTDRGRQPQHF.

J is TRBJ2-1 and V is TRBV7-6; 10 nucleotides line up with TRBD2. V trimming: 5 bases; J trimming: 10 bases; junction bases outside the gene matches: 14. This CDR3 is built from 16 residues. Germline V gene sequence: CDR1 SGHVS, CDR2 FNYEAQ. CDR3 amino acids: CASSTGVGLAAEEQFF. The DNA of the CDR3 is TGTGCCAGCAGCACAGGGGTAGGACTAGCGGCTGAGGAGCAGTTCTTC.

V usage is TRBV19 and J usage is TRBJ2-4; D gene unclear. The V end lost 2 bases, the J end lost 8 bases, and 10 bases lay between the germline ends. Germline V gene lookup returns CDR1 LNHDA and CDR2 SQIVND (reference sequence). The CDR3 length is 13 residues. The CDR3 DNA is TGTGCCAGTAGTATAATCGGATCGGACATTCAGTACTTC. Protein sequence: CASSIIGSDIQYF.

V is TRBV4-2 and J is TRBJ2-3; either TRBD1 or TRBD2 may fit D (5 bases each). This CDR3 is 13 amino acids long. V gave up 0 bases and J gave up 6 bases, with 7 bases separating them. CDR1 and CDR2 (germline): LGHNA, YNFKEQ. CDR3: CASSQDWGDTQYF. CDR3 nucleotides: TGTGCCAGCAGCCAAGATTGGGGGGATACGCAGTATTTT.

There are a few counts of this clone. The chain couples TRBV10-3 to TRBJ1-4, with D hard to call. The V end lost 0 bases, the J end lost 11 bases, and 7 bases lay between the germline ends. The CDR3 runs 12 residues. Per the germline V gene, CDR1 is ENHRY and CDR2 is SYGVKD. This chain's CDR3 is CAISESEEKLFF. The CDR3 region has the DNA TGTGCCATCAGTGAGTCCGAAGAGAAACTGTTTTTT.

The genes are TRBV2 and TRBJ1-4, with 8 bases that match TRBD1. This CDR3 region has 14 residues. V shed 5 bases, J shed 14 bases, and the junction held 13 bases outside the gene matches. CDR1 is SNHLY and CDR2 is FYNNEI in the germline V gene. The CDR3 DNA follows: TGTGCCAGCAGTCTGGACAGGGCGGAAGAGGGCCTGTTTTTT. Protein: CASSLDRAEEGLFF.

Written as DNA, the CDR3 is TGCGCCAGCAGCTTGACACCGGGTGAGCAGTTCTTC. Protein: CASSLTPGEQFF. V gene TRBV5-1 combines with J gene TRBJ2-1; no firm D call. The CDR3 loop spans 12 amino acids. V lost 1 base to trimming and J lost 9 bases, with 8 bases between them. Germline V gene data show CDR1 as SGHRS and CDR2 as YFSETQ. Based on the CDR3 plus reference TRBV5-1 and TRBJ2-1, the full variable domain is KAGVTQTPRYLIKTRGQQVTLSCSPISGHRSVSWYQQTPGQGLQFLFEYFSETQRNKGNFPGRFSGRQFSNSRSEMNVSTLELGDSALYLCASSLTPGEQFFGPGTRLTVL.

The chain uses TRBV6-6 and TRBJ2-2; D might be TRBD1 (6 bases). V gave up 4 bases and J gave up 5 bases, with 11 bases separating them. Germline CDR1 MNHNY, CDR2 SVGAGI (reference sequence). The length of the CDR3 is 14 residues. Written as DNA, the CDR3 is TGTGCCAGCAGTTTCAGGGGCTCGACCGGGGAGCTGTTTTTT. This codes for CASSFRGSTGELFF.

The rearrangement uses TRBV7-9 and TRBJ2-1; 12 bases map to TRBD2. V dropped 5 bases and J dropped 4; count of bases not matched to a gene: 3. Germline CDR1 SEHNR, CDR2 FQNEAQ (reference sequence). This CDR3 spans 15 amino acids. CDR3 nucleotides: TGTGCCAGCAGCCGAGGGACTAGCGGGTACAATGAGCAGTTCTTC. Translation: CASSRGTSGYNEQFF.

In nucleotides, the CDR3 is TGTGCCAGCAGTTACTCGACTAGCGGGGGGTACAATGAGCAGTTCTTC. This translates into CASSYSTSGGYNEQFF. The V call is TRBV6-2 or TRBV6-3, the J call TRBJ2-1, with 13 bases aligning to TRBD2. The V segment lost 0 bases and the J segment 4 bases; nucleotides outside the gene matches: 0. The CDR3 totals 16 residues. In germline, CDR1 is MNHEY, CDR2 SVGEGT.

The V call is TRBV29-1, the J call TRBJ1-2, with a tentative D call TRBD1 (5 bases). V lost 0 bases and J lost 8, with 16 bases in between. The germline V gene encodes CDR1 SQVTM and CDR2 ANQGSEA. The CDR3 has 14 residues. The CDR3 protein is CSVEDPTGIWGYTF. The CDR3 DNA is TGCAGCGTTGAAGATCCTACAGGCATTTGGGGCTACACCTTC.

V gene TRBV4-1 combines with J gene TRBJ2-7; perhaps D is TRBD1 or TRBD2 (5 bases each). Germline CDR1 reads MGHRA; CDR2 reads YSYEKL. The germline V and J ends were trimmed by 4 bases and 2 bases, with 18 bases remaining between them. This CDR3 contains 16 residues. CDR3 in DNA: TGCGCCAGCAGCCCATCGGGGACCGTCGGCACCTACGAGCAGTACTTC. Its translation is CASSPSGTVGTYEQYF.

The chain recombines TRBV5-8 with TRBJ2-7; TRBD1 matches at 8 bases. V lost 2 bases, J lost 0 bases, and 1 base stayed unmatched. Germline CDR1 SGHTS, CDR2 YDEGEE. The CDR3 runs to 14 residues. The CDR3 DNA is TGTGCCAGCAGCTTTGGGACAGGCTCCTACGAGCAGTACTTC. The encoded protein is CASSFGTGSYEQYF.

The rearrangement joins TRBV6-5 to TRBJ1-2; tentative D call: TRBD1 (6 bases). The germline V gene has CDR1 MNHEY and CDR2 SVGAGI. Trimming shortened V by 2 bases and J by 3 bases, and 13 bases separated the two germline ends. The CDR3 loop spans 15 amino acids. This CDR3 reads CASSYSGQHYYGYTF. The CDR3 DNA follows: TGTGCCAGCAGTTACAGCGGACAGCATTACTATGGCTACACCTTC.

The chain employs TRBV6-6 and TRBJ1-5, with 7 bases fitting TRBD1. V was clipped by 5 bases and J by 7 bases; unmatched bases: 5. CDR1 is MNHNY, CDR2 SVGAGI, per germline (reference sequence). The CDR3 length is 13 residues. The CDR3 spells CASSQQGRQPQHF. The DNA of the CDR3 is TGTGCCAGCAGTCAACAGGGGAGGCAGCCCCAGCATTTT.

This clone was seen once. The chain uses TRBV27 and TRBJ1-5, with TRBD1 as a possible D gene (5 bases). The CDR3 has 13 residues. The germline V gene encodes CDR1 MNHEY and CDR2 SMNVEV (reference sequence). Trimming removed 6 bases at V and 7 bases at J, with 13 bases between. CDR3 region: CASRDRGGQPQHF. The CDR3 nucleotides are TGTGCCAGCAGAGATCGGGGGGGGCAGCCCCAGCATTTT.